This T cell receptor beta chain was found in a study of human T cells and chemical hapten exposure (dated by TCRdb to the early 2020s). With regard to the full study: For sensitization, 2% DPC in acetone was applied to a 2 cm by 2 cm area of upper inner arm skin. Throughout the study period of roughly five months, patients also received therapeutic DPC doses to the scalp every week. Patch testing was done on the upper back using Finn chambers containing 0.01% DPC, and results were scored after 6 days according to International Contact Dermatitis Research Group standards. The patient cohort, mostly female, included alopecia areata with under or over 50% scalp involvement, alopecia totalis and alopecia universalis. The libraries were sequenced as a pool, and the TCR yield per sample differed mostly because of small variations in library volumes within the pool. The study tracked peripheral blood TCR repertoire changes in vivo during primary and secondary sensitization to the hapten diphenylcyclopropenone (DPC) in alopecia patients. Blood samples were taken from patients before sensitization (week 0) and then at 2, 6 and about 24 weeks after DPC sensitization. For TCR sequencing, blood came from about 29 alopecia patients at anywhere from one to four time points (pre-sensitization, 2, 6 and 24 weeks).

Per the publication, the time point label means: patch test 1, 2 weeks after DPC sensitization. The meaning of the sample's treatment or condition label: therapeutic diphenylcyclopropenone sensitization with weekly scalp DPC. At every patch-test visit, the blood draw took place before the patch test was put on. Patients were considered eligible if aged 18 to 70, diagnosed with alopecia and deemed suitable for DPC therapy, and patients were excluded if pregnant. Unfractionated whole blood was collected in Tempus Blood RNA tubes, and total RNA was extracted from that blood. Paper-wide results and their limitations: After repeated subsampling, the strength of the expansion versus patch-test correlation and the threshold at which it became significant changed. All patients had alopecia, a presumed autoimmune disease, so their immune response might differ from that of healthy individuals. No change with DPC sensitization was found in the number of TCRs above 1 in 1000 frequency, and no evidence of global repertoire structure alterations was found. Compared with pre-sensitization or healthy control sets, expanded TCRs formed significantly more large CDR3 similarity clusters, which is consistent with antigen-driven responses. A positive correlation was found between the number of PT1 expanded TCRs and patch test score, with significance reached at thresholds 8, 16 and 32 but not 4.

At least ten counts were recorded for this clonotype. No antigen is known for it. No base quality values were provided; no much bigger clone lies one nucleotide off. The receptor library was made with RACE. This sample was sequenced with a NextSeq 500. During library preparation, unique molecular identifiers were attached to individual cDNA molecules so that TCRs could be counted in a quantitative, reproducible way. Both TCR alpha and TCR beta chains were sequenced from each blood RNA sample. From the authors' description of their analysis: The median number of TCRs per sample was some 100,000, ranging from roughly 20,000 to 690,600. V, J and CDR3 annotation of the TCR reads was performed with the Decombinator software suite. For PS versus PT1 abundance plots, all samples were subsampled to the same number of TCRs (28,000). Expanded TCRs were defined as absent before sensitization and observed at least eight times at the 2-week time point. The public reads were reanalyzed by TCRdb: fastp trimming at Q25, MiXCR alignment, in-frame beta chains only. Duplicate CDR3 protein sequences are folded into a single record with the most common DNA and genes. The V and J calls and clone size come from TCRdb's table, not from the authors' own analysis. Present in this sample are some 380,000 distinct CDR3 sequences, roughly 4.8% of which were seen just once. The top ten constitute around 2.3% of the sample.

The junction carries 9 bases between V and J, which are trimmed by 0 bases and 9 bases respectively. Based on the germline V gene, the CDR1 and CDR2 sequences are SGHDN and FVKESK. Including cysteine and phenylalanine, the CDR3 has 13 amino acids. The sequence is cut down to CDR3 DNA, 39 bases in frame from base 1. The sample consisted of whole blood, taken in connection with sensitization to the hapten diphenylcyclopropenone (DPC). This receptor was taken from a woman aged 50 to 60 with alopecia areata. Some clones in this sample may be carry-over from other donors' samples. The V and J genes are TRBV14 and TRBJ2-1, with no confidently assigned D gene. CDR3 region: CASSQDLPSEQFF. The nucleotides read TGTGCCAGCAGCCAAGATCTACCTAGTGAGCAGTTCTTC.